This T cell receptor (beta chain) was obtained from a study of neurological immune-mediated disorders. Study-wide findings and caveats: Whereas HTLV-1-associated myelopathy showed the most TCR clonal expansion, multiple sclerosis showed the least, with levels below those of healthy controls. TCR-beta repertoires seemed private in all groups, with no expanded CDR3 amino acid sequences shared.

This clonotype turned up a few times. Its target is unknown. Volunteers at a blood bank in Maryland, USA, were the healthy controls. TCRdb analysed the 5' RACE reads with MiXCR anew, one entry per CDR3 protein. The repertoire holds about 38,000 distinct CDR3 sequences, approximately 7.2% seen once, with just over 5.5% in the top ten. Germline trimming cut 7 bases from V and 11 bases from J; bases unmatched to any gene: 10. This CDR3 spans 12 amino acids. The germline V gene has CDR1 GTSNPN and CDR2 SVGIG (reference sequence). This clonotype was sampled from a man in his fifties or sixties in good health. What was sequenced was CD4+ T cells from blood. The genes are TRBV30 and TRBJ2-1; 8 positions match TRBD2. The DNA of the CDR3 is TGTGCCTCTGGACTAGCCATCCTTAAGCAGTTCTTC. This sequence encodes CASGLAILKQFF.